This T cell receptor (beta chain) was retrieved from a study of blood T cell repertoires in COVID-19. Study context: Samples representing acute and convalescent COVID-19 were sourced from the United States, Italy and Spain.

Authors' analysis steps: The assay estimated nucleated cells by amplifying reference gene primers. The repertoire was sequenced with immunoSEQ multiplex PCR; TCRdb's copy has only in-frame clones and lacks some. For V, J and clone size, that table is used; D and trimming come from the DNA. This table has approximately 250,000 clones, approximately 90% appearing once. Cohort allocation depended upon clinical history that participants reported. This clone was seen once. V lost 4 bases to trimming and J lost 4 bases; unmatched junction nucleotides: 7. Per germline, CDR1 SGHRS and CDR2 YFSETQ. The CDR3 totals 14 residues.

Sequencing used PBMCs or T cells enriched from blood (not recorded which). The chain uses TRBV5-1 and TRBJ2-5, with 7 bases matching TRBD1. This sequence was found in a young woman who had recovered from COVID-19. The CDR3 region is CASSPRQGPETQYF. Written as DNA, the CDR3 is TGCGCCAGCAGCCCACGACAGGGTCCAGAGACCCAGTACTTC. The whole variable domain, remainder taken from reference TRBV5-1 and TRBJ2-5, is KAGVTQTPRYLIKTRGQQVTLSCSPISGHRSVSWYQQTPGQGLQFLFEYFSETQRNKGNFPGRFSGRQFSNSRSEMNVSTLELGDSALYLCASSPRQGPETQYFGPGTRLLVL.